The entry below describes one TCR beta chain. This sample was included in a study of blood T cell repertoires in COVID-19. In the study overall: The origin of the acute and convalescent COVID-19 samples was the United States, Italy and Spain. Nucleic acid was either cDNA or gDNA, and it came from T cells, B-cell-depleted T cells, or PBMCs.

Method: immunoSEQ multiplex PCR; TCRdb's copy keeps in-frame clones and lacks some. The repertoire consists of about 140,000 clones, with 84% occurring once and the leading ten covering approximately 8.9%. This CDR3 has 14 amino acids. CDR1 is SEHNR and CDR2 is FQNEAQ in the germline V gene (reference sequence). Unmatched junction bases numbered 6, after V lost 5 bases and J lost 3 bases. This rearrangement joins TRBV7-9 to TRBJ2-7; 8 bases are a match to TRBD1. This TCR derives from a young man with COVID-19, enrolled during active disease. The source material was peripheral blood. CDR3 sequence (DNA): TGTGCCAGCAGCCGGACAGGGATGGGCTACGAGCAGTACTTC. Encoded protein: CASSRTGMGYEQYF.